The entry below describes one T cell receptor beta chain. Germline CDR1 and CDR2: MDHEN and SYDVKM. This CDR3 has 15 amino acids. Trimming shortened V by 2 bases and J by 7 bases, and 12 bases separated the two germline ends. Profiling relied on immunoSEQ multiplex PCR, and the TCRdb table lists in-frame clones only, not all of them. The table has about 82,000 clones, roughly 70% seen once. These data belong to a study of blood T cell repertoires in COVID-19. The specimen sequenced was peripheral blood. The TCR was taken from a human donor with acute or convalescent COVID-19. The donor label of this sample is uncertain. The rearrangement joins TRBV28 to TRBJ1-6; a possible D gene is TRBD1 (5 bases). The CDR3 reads CASSLDGEGNSPLHF. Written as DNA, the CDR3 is TGTGCCAGCAGTTTAGATGGGGAGGGGAATTCACCCCTCCACTTT.